The 25 T cell receptor beta chains presented below share a single source sample, sequenced in a study of control samples from healthy donors and cancer patients. The assay was immunoSEQ multiplex PCR, and TCRdb's table has in-frame clones only and misses some. The table includes thousands of clones, approximately 82% detected once. Specimen: PBMCs. The source is a man between 65 and 85 years old with lung cancer.

This chain connects TRBV19 to TRBJ2-1; no firm D call. The CDR3 sequence is 13 residues long. Trimming stripped 3 bases from V and 5 bases from J, with 8 bases between. CDR1 and CDR2 from the germline V gene are LNHDA and SQIVND (reference sequence). The CDR3 region has the DNA TGTGCCAGTAGTATGCGGATAAACAATGAGCAGTTCTTC. As protein: CASSMRINNEQFF.

This clone was found a few times. The chain carries TRBV28 and TRBJ2-1, with 11 bases that match TRBD2. The CDR3 is 15 residues long. After removal of 6 bases from V and 4 bases from J, the junction contained 5 bases not matched to a gene. Germline values: CDR1 MDHEN, CDR2 SYDVKM. The CDR3 DNA follows: TGTGCCAGCAGGCCTCTAGCGGGAGGTTACAATGAGCAGTTCTTC. Its translation is CASRPLAGGYNEQFF.

This chain uses TRBV5-4 with TRBJ2-3; no reliable D call. Germline CDR1 reads SGHNT; CDR2 reads YYREEE (reference sequence). The CDR3 loop spans 15 amino acids. The V and J ends lost 0 bases and 4 bases respectively, with 12 bases between them. CDR3 protein: CASSLEGPSSDTQYF. DNA of the CDR3: TGTGCCAGCAGCTTGGAAGGCCCATCTTCAGATACGCAGTATTTT.

The chain employs TRBV7-2 and TRBJ1-2; a possible D gene is TRBD1 (6 bases). V was trimmed by 7 bases and J by 3 bases, leaving 15 bases between them. This CDR3 spans 14 amino acids. Per the germline V gene, CDR1 is SGHTA and CDR2 is FQGNSA. The CDR3 region is CASTLVGGDYGYTF. CDR3 DNA sequence: TGTGCCAGCACCTTGGTGGGGGGCGACTATGGCTACACCTTC.

The V and J genes are TRBV7-2 and TRBJ2-3; D possibly uses TRBD1 or TRBD2 (6 bases each). This CDR3 comprises 16 residues. In germline, CDR1 is SGHTA, CDR2 FQGNSA. Trimming shortened V by 1 base and J by 1 base, and 12 bases separated the two germline ends. This CDR3 is CASSLEGGRGTDTQYF. As DNA, the CDR3 is TGTGCCAGCAGCTTAGAGGGGGGTCGAGGCACAGATACGCAGTATTTT.

The gene calls are TRBV7-8 and TRBJ2-1; 7 bases map to TRBD1. CDR1 SGHVS and CDR2 FQNEAQ come from the germline V gene. The CDR3 sequence is 17 residues long. The trim removed 0 bases at V and 5 bases at J, leaving 10 bases unmatched. The CDR3 here is CASSLALRQGTNNEQFF. Here the CDR3 DNA reads TGTGCCAGCAGCTTAGCACTCCGACAGGGAACAAACAATGAGCAGTTCTTC.

This clone was counted only a few times. The rearrangement links TRBV6-6 to TRBJ2-7, with 8 nucleotides matching TRBD2. The CDR3 is made up of 12 amino acids. V shed 4 bases and J 12 bases; nucleotides not matched to a gene: 8. Germline-derived CDR1 and CDR2 are MNHNY and SVGAGI (reference sequence). The CDR3 DNA is TGTGCCAGCAGTTCCACTAGCGGCCGATTGTACTTC. Translated, it gives CASSSTSGRLYF.

The gene calls are TRBV5-5 and TRBJ1-4; 9 nucleotides align to TRBD1. From germline, CDR1 is SGHKS and CDR2 YYEKEE (reference sequence). The CDR3 spans 15 residues. Trimming removed 3 bases from V and 3 bases from J; junction bases left unmatched: 3. The CDR3 DNA reads TGTGCCAGCAGCTGGACAGGGGATTCTAATGAAAAACTGTTTTTT. Translating gives CASSWTGDSNEKLFF.

The rearrangement joins TRBV5-6 to TRBJ2-2; 10 nucleotides line up with TRBD2. This CDR3 is 15 amino acids long. Trimming removed 1 base from V and 6 bases from J; junction bases left unmatched: 3. CDR1 and CDR2 (germline): SGHDT, YYEEEE. The CDR3 loop reads CASSLQAGGAGELFF. CDR3 nucleotides: TGTGCCAGCAGCTTGCAAGCGGGAGGGGCCGGGGAGCTGTTTTTT.

The rearrangement joins TRBV27 to TRBJ1-6; D is undetermined. The germline V gene encodes CDR1 MNHEY and CDR2 SMNVEV (reference sequence). Trimming shortened V by 6 bases and J by 7 bases, and 16 bases separated the two germline ends. This CDR3 contains 15 residues. CDR3 sequence reads: CASSTLVGGNSPLHF. CDR3 DNA: TGTGCCAGCAGCACCCTGGTGGGAGGCAATTCACCCCTCCACTTT.

This clone has just a few counts. The chain combines TRBV7-8 with TRBJ2-1; a possible D gene is TRBD2 (6 bases). Trimming removed 7 bases at V and 6 bases at J, with 13 bases between. CDR3 length: 13 residues. Germline CDR1 reads SGHVS; CDR2 reads FQNEAQ. CDR3 DNA: TGTGCCAGCAACTCGGGGGTGCGCAATGAGCAGTTCTTC. Translating gives CASNSGVRNEQFF.

This chain connects TRBV4-3 to TRBJ2-2; unclear D gene. The CDR3 is made up of 13 amino acids. Deletions cut 4 bases from V and 8 bases from J, with 11 bases between. The germline CDR1 and CDR2 sequences are LGHNA and YSLEER. The CDR3 region has the DNA TGCGCCAGCAGCCGCCCGGCCTGGGGGGAGCTGTTTTTT. This codes for CASSRPAWGELFF.

The chain uses TRBV11-2 and TRBJ2-7, with no clear D. Germline CDR1 and CDR2: SGHAT and FQNNGV. CDR3 size: 12 residues. V was cut by 5 bases and J by 4 bases, with 9 bases left in between. The CDR3 reads CASSPQAYEQYF. In DNA form, the CDR3 reads TGTGCCAGCAGCCCCCAGGCGTACGAGCAGTACTTC. The complete variable domain, with remaining parts taken from reference TRBV11-2 and TRBJ2-7, reads EAGVAQSPRYKIIEKRQSVAFWCNPISGHATLYWYQQILGQGPKLLIQFQNNGVVDDSQLPKDRFSAERLKGVDSTLKIQPAKLEDSAVYLCASSPQAYEQYFGPGTRLTVT.

A single count supports this clone. V and J are TRBV6-5 and TRBJ1-1, with TRBD1 matching over 7 bases. V gave up 5 bases and J gave up 7 bases; unmatched junction bases: 10. Germline CDR1 reads MNHEY; CDR2 reads SVGAGI. This CDR3 region has 14 residues. The CDR3 sequence is CASSPGGVSGEAFF. CDR3 in DNA: TGTGCCAGCAGTCCAGGGGGGGTTAGTGGTGAAGCTTTCTTT.

The chain recombines TRBV3-1 (or the pseudogene TRBV3-2) with TRBJ2-7; 9 nucleotides line up with TRBD1. Unmatched junction bases numbered 27, after V lost 0 bases and J lost 0 bases. The CDR3 length is 24 residues. Germline CDR1 LGHDT, CDR2 YNNKEL (reference sequence). CDR3 sequence: CASSQDPAWNLWGQGVLISYEQYF. In nucleotides, the CDR3 is TGTGCCAGCAGCCAAGACCCGGCCTGGAACTTGTGGGGACAGGGTGTTCTTATCTCCTACGAGCAGTACTTC.

The chain couples TRBV19 to TRBJ2-1; D tentatively reads TRBD1 or TRBD2 (6 bases each). This CDR3 has 14 amino acids. CDR1 and CDR2 (germline): LNHDA, SQIVND (reference sequence). V lost 3 bases to trimming and J lost 10 bases, with 16 bases between them. The CDR3 sequence: CASSMGGKTGEQFF. CDR3 nucleotide sequence: TGTGCCAGTAGTATGGGGGGCAAAACTGGGGAGCAGTTCTTC.

This clone was seen only once. The chain carries TRBV19 and TRBJ2-1; TRBD1 aligns across 10 bases. Losses at the gene ends were 9 bases for V and 2 bases for J; bases not matched to a gene: 7. CDR1 and CDR2 from the germline V gene are LNHDA and SQIVND (reference sequence). The CDR3 spans 15 residues. Here the CDR3 DNA reads TGTGCCAGGAACAACGGGACAGGGGCCTACAATGAGCAGTTCTTC. This gives the protein CARNNGTGAYNEQFF.

V is TRBV7-9 and J is TRBJ1-1; 9 bases fit TRBD1. The junction had 7 bases not matched to a gene; V was cut back by 4 bases and J by 1 base. The germline gives CDR1 SEHNR, CDR2 FQNEAQ (reference sequence). The CDR3 runs to 16 residues. The CDR3 here is CASSYPGQGSNTEAFF. The CDR3 DNA follows: TGTGCCAGCAGCTACCCGGGACAGGGATCGAACACTGAAGCTTTCTTT.

This chain joins TRBV6-2 or TRBV6-3 and TRBJ2-7, with 12 positions matching TRBD2. Per germline, CDR1 MNHEY and CDR2 SVGEGT. The CDR3 is 15 residues long. Trimming removed 4 bases from V and 7 bases from J; junction bases left unmatched: 8. CDR3 sequence: CASSSSTSGSWEQYF. In nucleotides, the CDR3 is TGTGCCAGCAGTTCCTCGACTAGCGGGAGTTGGGAGCAGTACTTC.

This clone was found once. This chain links TRBV10-2 with TRBJ2-1, with 14 bases identical to TRBD2. V trimming: 6 bases; J trimming: 7 bases; junction bases outside the gene matches: 8. This CDR3 region has 16 residues. Germline CDR1 WSHSY, CDR2 SAAADI. Here the CDR3 reads CASSSATSGRVNEQFF. The CDR3 nucleotides are TGCGCCAGCAGCTCTGCGACTAGCGGGAGGGTTAATGAGCAGTTCTTC.

This chain joins TRBV12-3 or TRBV12-4 and TRBJ1-2; D is uncertain. The germline V and J ends were trimmed by 2 bases and 4 bases, with 8 bases remaining between them. This CDR3 spans 13 amino acids. CDR3 sequence reads: CASSLSTVYGYTF. The DNA for the CDR3 is TGTGCCAGCAGTTTATCGACCGTCTATGGCTACACCTTC.

This sequence joins TRBV7-2 and TRBJ1-6; D might be TRBD1 (5 bases). With 6 bases removed from V and 7 bases from J, the gap between germline ends came to 13 bases. CDR3 length equals 14 residues. Germline assignment: CDR1 SGHTA and CDR2 FQGNSA. The CDR3 DNA reads as TGTGCCAGCAGGACGGATGGGGCGAATTCACCCCTCCACTTT. Protein: CASRTDGANSPLHF.

The chain couples TRBV7-9 to TRBJ2-5; D uncertain. This CDR3 is 14 amino acids long. V gave up 2 bases and J gave up 0 bases, with 7 bases separating them. The V gene's germline CDR1 is SEHNR and CDR2 FQNEAQ (reference sequence). The CDR3 DNA sequence: TGTGCCAGCAGCTTAACCAGGTACCAAGAGACCCAGTACTTC. It yields the protein CASSLTRYQETQYF.

J is TRBJ2-3 and V is TRBV11-2; D is perhaps TRBD2 (7 bases). Germline CDR1 is SGHAT and CDR2 is FQNNGV. V was pared by 6 bases and J by 3 bases, with 22 bases between. The CDR3 totals 17 residues. Here the CDR3 reads CASSYELGGALTDTQYF. CDR3 in DNA: TGTGCCAGCAGTTATGAGTTGGGGGGGGCCCTTACAGATACGCAGTATTTT.

The chain uses TRBV27 and TRBJ2-7, with TRBD2 matching over 14 bases. V shed 5 bases, J shed 1 base, and the junction held 7 bases outside the gene matches. The CDR3 runs to 17 residues. Germline V gives CDR1 MNHEY, CDR2 SMNVEV (reference sequence). CDR3 residues: CASSPSGTSGRSYEQYF. CDR3 bases: TGTGCCAGCAGTCCGTCCGGGACTAGCGGGAGATCCTACGAGCAGTACTTC.